This TCR beta chain derives from a study of blood T cell repertoires in COVID-19. Turning to the study itself: Recovered status applied to Cohort 3 donors who had two consecutive negative PCRs. It also applied to those with clearance or with symptom resolution. T cells, B-cell-depleted T cells, or PBMCs supplied cDNA or gDNA.

Profiled with immunoSEQ multiplex PCR; TCRdb holds only in-frame clones, not every one. The sample has a few hundred thousand clones; roughly nine tenths are singletons. Trimming took 2 bases from V and 6 from J; bases not matched to a gene: 1. This CDR3 comprises 14 residues. Germline CDR1 and CDR2: KGHSH and LQKENI. Participants came from roughly 23 US areas, aged roughly 18 to 100 years. Cohort allocation depended upon clinical history that participants reported. The sample taken for sequencing was PBMCs or T cells enriched from blood (not recorded which). The chain uses TRBV18 and TRBJ1-4, with TRBD1 matching over 9 bases. This clonotype originated in a woman aged 45-59 years in a cohort exposed to, infected with or recovered from COVID-19 (not recorded which). The CDR3 loop is CASSPRDRDEKLFF. The CDR3, as DNA: TGTGCCAGCTCACCAAGGGACAGGGATGAAAAACTGTTTTTT.